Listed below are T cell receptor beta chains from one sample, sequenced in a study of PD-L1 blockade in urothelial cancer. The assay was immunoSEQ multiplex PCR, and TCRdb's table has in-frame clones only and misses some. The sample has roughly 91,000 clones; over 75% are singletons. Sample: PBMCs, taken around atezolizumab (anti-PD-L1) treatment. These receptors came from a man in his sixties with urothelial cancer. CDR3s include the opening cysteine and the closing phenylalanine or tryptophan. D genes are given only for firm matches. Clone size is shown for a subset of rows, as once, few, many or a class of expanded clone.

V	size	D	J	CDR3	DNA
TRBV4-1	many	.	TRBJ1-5	CASSQGRTSFTQPQHF	TGCGCCAGCAGCCAAGGCCGCACATCCTTCACTCAGCCCCAGCATTTT
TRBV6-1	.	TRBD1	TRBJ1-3	CASSEDGTGRNTIYF	TGTGCCAGCAGTGAAGACGGGACAGGGAGGAACACCATATATTTT
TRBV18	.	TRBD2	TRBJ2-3	CASMRGGTDTQYF	TGTGCCAGCATGCGGGGGGGGACAGATACGCAGTATTTT
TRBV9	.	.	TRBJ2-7	CASSAYRESGEQYF	TGTGCCAGCAGCGCGTACAGGGAGTCGGGCGAGCAGTACTTC
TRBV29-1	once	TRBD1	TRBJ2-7	CSVEFTGDPYEQYF	TGCAGCGTTGAATTCACAGGGGACCCCTACGAGCAGTACTTC
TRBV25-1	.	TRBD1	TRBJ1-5	CASSLGTGGNQPQHF	TGTGCCAGCAGCCTCGGGACAGGGGGCAATCAGCCCCAGCATTTT
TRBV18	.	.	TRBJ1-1	CASTPVRLNTEAFF	TGTGCCAGCACCCCCGTGAGGCTGAACACTGAAGCTTTCTTT
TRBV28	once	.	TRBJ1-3	CASRKRDTISGNTIYF	TGTGCCAGCAGAAAAAGGGACACGATCTCTGGAAACACCATATATTTT
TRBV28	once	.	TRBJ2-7	CASSTQGFPYEQYF	TGTGCCAGCAGTACCCAGGGGTTCCCCTACGAGCAGTACTTC
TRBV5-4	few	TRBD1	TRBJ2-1	CASSLTGDRPYNEQFF	TGTGCCAGCAGCTTGACAGGGGACCGACCTTACAATGAGCAGTTCTTC
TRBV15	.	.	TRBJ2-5	CATSSEVNIQETQYF	TGTGCCACCAGCAGCGAAGTAAACATCCAAGAGACCCAGTACTTC
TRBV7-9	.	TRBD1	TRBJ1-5	CASSSDRGFEQPQHF	TGTGCCAGCAGCTCGGACAGGGGGTTCGAGCAGCCCCAGCATTTT
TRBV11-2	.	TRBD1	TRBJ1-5	CASSSTLGQDQPQHF	TGTGCCAGCAGCTCCACCCTTGGACAGGATCAGCCCCAGCATTTT
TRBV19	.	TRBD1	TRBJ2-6	CASSAHRGGANVLTF	TGTGCCAGTAGTGCCCACAGGGGCGGGGCCAACGTCCTGACTTTC
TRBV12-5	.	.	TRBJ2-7	CASGLTGTYEQYF	TGTGCTAGTGGCTTAACCGGGACCTACGAGCAGTACTTC
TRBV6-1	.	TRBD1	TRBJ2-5	CASSEAVQGAQTQYF	TGTGCCAGCAGTGAAGCAGTGCAGGGGGCGCAGACCCAGTACTTC
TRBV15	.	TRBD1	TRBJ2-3	CATSRTDRGLTDTQYF	TGTGCCACCAGCAGGACCGACAGGGGGCTGACAGATACGCAGTATTTT
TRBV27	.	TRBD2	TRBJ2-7	CASSVTGGTTYEQYF	TGTGCCAGCAGCGTTACGGGAGGGACCACCTACGAGCAGTACTTC
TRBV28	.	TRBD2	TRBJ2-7	CASTGGDEQYF	TGTGCCAGCACCGGGGGGGACGAGCAGTACTTC
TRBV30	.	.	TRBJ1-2	CAWSVRRNYGYTF	TGTGCCTGGAGTGTACGGCGGAACTATGGCTACACCTTC
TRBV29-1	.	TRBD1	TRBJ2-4	CSVDLSRGQNIQYF	TGCAGCGTTGACCTTTCTAGGGGGCAAAACATTCAGTACTTC
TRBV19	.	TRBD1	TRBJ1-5	CASSIVQQGAGNQPQHF	TGTGCCAGTAGTATAGTACAACAGGGGGCTGGGAATCAGCCCCAGCATTTT
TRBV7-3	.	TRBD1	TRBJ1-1	CASSLTGTGVTEAFF	TGTGCCAGCAGCTTAACGGGGACAGGGGTAACTGAAGCTTTCTTT
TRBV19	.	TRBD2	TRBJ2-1	CASRLAGSSYNEQFF	TGTGCCAGTAGGCTAGCGGGGAGCTCCTACAATGAGCAGTTCTTC
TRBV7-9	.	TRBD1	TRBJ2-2	CASSLEGRGRAGELFF	TGTGCCAGCAGCTTAGAGGGCAGGGGGCGGGCCGGGGAGCTGTTTTTT
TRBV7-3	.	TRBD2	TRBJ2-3	CASSLTAVAGVIDTQYF	TGTGCCAGCAGCTTAACGGCGGTAGCGGGAGTGATAGATACGCAGTATTTT
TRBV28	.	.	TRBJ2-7	CASSLFTYEQYF	TGTGCCAGCAGTTTATTTACTTACGAGCAGTACTTC
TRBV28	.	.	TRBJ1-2	CASSFDLGDYGYTF	TGTGCCAGCAGTTTTGACCTAGGGGACTATGGCTACACCTTC
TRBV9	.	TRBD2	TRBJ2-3	CASSISGSADTQYF	TGTGCCAGCAGCATCAGCGGGAGCGCAGATACGCAGTATTTT
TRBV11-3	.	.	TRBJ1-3	CASSPGPAGRNTIYF	TGTGCCAGCAGCCCGGGCCCAGCGGGTAGAAACACCATATATTTT
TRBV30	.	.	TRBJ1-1	CASGRLINTEAFF	TGTGCCTCGGGGAGGCTCATTAACACTGAAGCTTTCTTT
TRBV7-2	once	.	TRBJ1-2	CASSRQEDGYTF	TGTGCCAGCAGTCGACAGGAGGATGGCTACACCTTC
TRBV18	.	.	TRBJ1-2	CASSPDRPGGYTF	TGTGCCAGCTCACCGGACCGACCAGGGGGCTACACCTTC
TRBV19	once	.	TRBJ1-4	CASRYGGGVGDEKLFF	TGTGCCAGCCGATATGGGGGAGGTGTGGGGGATGAAAAACTGTTTTTT
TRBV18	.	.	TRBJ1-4	CASSLQENEKLFF	TGTGCCAGCTCACTTCAGGAAAATGAAAAACTGTTTTTT
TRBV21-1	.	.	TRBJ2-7	CASSARGPHEQYF	TGTGCCAGCAGCGCCAGGGGTCCTCACGAGCAGTACTTC
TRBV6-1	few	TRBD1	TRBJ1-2	CASSGAGTGYGYTF	TGTGCCAGCAGTGGGGCCGGGACAGGGTATGGCTACACCTTC